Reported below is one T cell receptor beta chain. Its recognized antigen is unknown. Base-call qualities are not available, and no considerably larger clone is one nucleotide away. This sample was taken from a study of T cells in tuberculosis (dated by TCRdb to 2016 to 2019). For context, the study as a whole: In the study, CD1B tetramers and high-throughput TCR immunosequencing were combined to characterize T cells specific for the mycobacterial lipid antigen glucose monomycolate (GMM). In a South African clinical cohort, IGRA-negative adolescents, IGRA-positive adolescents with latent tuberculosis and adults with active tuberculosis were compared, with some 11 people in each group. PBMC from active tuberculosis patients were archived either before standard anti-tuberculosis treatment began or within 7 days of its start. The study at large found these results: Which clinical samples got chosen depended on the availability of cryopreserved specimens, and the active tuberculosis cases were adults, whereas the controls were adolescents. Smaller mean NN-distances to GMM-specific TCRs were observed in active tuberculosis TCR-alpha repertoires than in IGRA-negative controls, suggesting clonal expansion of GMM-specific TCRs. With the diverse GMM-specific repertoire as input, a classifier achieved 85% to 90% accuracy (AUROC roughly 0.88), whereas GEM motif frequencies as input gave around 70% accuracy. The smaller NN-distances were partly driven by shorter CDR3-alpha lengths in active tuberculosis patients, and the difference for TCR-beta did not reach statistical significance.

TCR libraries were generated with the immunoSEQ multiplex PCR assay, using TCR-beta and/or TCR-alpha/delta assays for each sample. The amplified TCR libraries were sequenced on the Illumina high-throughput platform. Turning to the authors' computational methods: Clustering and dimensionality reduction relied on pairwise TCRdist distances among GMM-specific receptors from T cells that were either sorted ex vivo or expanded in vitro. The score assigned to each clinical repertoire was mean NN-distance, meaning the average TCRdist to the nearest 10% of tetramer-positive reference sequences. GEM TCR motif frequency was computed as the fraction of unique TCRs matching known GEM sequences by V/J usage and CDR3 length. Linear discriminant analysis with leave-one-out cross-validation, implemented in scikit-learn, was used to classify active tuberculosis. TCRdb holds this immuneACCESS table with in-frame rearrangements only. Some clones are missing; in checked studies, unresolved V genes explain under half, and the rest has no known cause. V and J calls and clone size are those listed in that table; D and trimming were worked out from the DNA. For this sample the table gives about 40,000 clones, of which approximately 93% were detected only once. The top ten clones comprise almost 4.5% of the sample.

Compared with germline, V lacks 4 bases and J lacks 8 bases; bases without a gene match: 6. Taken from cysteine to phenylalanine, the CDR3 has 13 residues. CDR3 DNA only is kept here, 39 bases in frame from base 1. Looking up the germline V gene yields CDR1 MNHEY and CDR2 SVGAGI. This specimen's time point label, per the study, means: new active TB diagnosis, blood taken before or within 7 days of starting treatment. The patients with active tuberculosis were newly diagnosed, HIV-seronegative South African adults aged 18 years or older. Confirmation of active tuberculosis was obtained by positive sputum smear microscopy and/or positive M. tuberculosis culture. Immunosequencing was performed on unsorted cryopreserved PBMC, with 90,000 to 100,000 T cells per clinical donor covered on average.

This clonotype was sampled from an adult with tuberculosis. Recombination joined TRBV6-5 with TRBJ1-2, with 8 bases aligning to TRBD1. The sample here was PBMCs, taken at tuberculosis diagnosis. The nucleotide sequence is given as TGTGCCAGCAGTTGGCAGGGGGCTGGGGGCTACACCTTC. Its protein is CASSWQGAGGYTF.